This T cell receptor beta chain stems from a study of control samples from healthy donors and cancer patients. Measured with immunoSEQ multiplex PCR; TCRdb has only the in-frame clones, and not every one. The table shows over 150,000 clones, with 96% occurring only once. Germline CDR1 LGHNA, CDR2 YNFKEQ. The CDR3 runs 15 residues. The J segment lost 0 bases and the V segment lost 1 base, leaving 3 bases of the junction unmatched. Sequencing input: blood. The source is a woman in her twenties or thirties in good health. The chain uses TRBV4-2 and TRBJ2-7; 7 nucleotides line up with TRBD1. The CDR3 nucleotides are TGTGCCAGCAGCCAAGTCCGGGACAGCTCCTACGAGCAGTACTTC. This encodes CASSQVRDSSYEQYF.